Below, one TCR beta chain is given with its context. Additional DNA sequences in this sample encode the identical CDR3. The data were taken from a study of blood T cell repertoires in COVID-19. Cohort assignment relied on participant-reported clinical history. Profiling relied on immunoSEQ multiplex PCR, and the TCRdb table lists in-frame clones only, not all of them. The sample shows 250,000 to 300,000 clones, 85% to 90% of them seen only once. Per the germline V gene, CDR1 is SEHNR and CDR2 is FQNEAQ (reference sequence). The CDR3 sequence is 12 residues long. Deletions cut 4 bases from V and 3 bases from J, with 7 bases between.

This chain connects TRBV7-9 to TRBJ2-7, with D possibly being TRBD1 (6 bases). The clonotype comes from a young man who had recovered from COVID-19. Sequenced input: PBMCs or T cells enriched from blood (not recorded which). CDR3 coding DNA: TGTGCCAGCAGCTCACAGGGCTACGAGCAGTACTTC. Protein product: CASSSQGYEQYF.